Listed here is a single T cell receptor beta chain. Its antigen is as yet unknown. These data originate in a study of T cells in tumors after PD-1 blockade. Across the whole study: Daily vismodegib 150 mg continued in a subset of anti-PD-1-treated patients. Mean per blood sample: some 120,000 templates (roughly 22,000-270,000), about 40,000 unique clonotypes.

V was trimmed by 7 bases and J by 0 bases, leaving 13 bases between them. The CDR3 is made up of 14 amino acids. Germline V gives CDR1 SQVTM, CDR2 ANQGSEA. Sequenced by immunoSEQ multiplex PCR; TCRdb stores in-frame clones only, minus some. The sample carries roughly 50,000 clones, about 84% recorded once. Notes on the study in general: Blood contained approximately 41% of the tumor's TCR clonotypes.

The material was PBMCs, obtained before anti-PD-1 treatment. The receptor's source is a human donor with basal cell carcinoma. The rearrangement uses TRBV29-1 and TRBJ2-1; D could derive from TRBD1 or TRBD2 (5 bases each). CDR3 sequence reads: CSAFGTGSYNEQFF. In DNA, the CDR3 is TGCAGCGCGTTCGGGACGGGCTCCTACAATGAGCAGTTCTTC.